These 29 T cell receptor beta chains came from one sample sequenced in a study of blood T cell repertoires in COVID-19. Repertoires were generated with immunoSEQ multiplex PCR, while TCRdb's copy carries only in-frame clones and drops some. This table has 200,000 to 250,000 clones, 70% to 85% appearing once. Source material: PBMCs or T cells enriched from blood (not recorded which). These receptors came from a woman aged 55-69 years who had recovered from COVID-19.

The gene calls are TRBV27 and TRBJ1-5; perhaps TRBD1 as D (6 bases). With 6 bases removed from V and 1 base from J, the gap between germline ends came to 16 bases. CDR3 length equals 16 residues. The germline CDR1 and CDR2 sequences are MNHEY and SMNVEV (reference sequence). The DNA for the CDR3 is TGTGCCAGCAGCACCACCAGGACAGCAAGCAATCAGCCCCAGCATTTT. It codes for CASSTTRTASNQPQHF.

V usage is TRBV4-1 and J usage is TRBJ2-3; 7 bases agree with TRBD2. The germline V gene has CDR1 MGHRA and CDR2 YSYEKL. V was pared by 2 bases and J by 2 bases, with 7 bases of the junction left unmatched. The CDR3 is 16 residues long. CDR3 region: CASSQSSGGTTDTQYF. CDR3 DNA sequence: TGCGCCAGCAGCCAATCCTCGGGGGGAACCACAGATACGCAGTATTTT.

This chain connects TRBV10-2 to TRBJ2-7, with TRBD1 matching over 7 bases. With 4 bases clipped from V and 2 bases from J, the junction kept 11 bases outside the gene matches. The CDR3 spans 16 residues. Germline V gene data show CDR1 as WSHSY and CDR2 as SAAADI. CDR3: CASSAIIGTVAYEQYF. CDR3 coding DNA: TGCGCCAGCAGTGCTATTATAGGGACAGTGGCCTACGAGCAGTACTTC.

This chain links TRBV2 with TRBJ2-7, with a weak D call TRBD2 (5 bases). V was shortened by 8 bases and J by 3 bases, with 11 bases between the two germline ends. The V gene's germline CDR1 is SNHLY and CDR2 FYNNEI. The CDR3 is made up of 12 amino acids. DNA for the CDR3: TGTGCCAGCTCCCGAGAGGGCTACGAGCAGTACTTC. Residues: CASSREGYEQYF.

This clone occurred once. The rearrangement uses TRBV6-1 and TRBJ2-1, with D maybe TRBD1 (5 bases). The CDR3 runs 16 residues. V was trimmed by 3 bases and J by 2 bases, leaving 14 bases between them. The V gene's germline CDR1 is MNHNS and CDR2 SASEGT. The CDR3 DNA is TGTGCCAGCAGTGACCCCTCGACAGCTACCTACAATGAGCAGTTCTTC. This encodes CASSDPSTATYNEQFF.

V and J are TRBV3-1 (or the pseudogene TRBV3-2) and TRBJ2-1; D perhaps matches TRBD2 (6 bases). The CDR3 contains 15 residues. CDR1 and CDR2 from the germline V gene are LGHDT and YNNKEL (reference sequence). V shed 2 bases and J shed 6 bases, with 14 bases lying between them. CDR3 coding DNA: TGTGCCAGCAGCCAACAGGGAGGATCGAGCAATGAGCAGTTCTTC. Protein product: CASSQQGGSSNEQFF.

This chain links TRBV27 with TRBJ1-1; D remains unclear. Deletions cut 0 bases from V and 6 bases from J, with 11 bases between. Germline V gene sequence: CDR1 MNHEY, CDR2 SMNVEV (reference sequence). The CDR3 is made up of 14 amino acids. CDR3 residues: CASSLSDGSPEAFF. CDR3 nucleotide sequence: TGTGCCAGCAGTTTATCAGACGGGTCCCCTGAAGCTTTCTTT.

The V gene is TRBV19, the J gene TRBJ2-1, with 12 nucleotides matching TRBD2. Unmatched junction bases numbered 3, after V lost 3 bases and J lost 0 bases. The germline CDR1 and CDR2 sequences are LNHDA and SQIVND (reference sequence). The CDR3 sequence is 17 residues long. The CDR3 region is CASSILAGGSSYNEQFF. In DNA form, the CDR3 reads TGTGCCAGTAGTATTCTAGCGGGGGGGAGCTCCTACAATGAGCAGTTCTTC.

The chain joins TRBV6-1 to TRBJ2-7, with D hard to call. CDR3 length: 15 residues. Germline V lookup: CDR1 MNHNS, CDR2 SASEGT. V dropped 1 base and J dropped 2 bases, with 12 bases sitting between them. CDR3 loop: CASSEDYRSAYEQYF. In nucleotides, the CDR3 is TGTGCCAGCAGTGAAGACTACCGATCTGCCTACGAGCAGTACTTC.

The J gene is TRBJ1-2, the V gene TRBV2, with D unclear. This CDR3 spans 13 amino acids. Trimming stripped 3 bases from V and 3 bases from J, with 8 bases between. The germline V gene encodes CDR1 SNHLY and CDR2 FYNNEI. CDR3: CASSERNYYGYTF. The CDR3 coding sequence is TGTGCCAGCAGTGAGCGGAATTACTATGGCTACACCTTC. Using reference TRBV2 and TRBJ1-2 for the parts outside the CDR3, the full variable domain is EPEVTQTPSHQVTQMGQEVILRCVPISNHLYFYWYRQILGQKVEFLVSFYNNEISEKSEIFDDQFSVERPDGSNFTLKIRSTKLEDSAMYFCASSERNYYGYTFGSGTRLTVV.

This clone was recorded only once. The chain combines TRBV10-3 with TRBJ2-2; D uncertain. CDR1 is ENHRY and CDR2 is SYGVKD in the germline V gene. V was cut by 5 bases and J by 3 bases, with 7 bases left in between. The CDR3 is 13 amino acids. CDR3: CAISPEDTGELFF. CDR3 DNA sequence: TGTGCCATCAGTCCCGAGGACACCGGGGAGCTGTTTTTT.

This chain connects TRBV7-2 to TRBJ1-5; D is ambiguous. The germline V and J ends were trimmed by 5 bases and 3 bases, with 17 bases remaining between them. The CDR3 runs 16 residues. The germline CDR1 and CDR2 sequences are SGHTA and FQGNSA. DNA for the CDR3: TGTGCCAGCAGCCCCCCGGCGGGCAGTTTCAATCAGCCCCAGCATTTT. Residues: CASSPPAGSFNQPQHF.

The CDR3 spells CASSDGERAGYTF. CDR3 nucleotides: TGTGCCAGCAGTGATGGGGAGAGGGCCGGCTACACCTTC. The gene calls are TRBV25-1 and TRBJ1-2, with D unresolved. The V gene lost 3 bases and the J gene lost 8 bases, with 13 bases spanning the gap. CDR3 size: 13 residues. Germline CDR1 MGHDK, CDR2 SYGVNS.

The chain uses TRBV2 and TRBJ1-4, with 8 bases aligning to TRBD1. The CDR3 spans 15 residues. Germline CDR1 is SNHLY and CDR2 is FYNNEI. The junction had 10 bases not matched to a gene; V was cut back by 6 bases and J by 7 bases. The CDR3 bases are TGTGCCAGCAGGCAAGAACAGGGGGACGGTGAAAAACTGTTTTTT. Translating it yields CASRQEQGDGEKLFF. The whole variable domain, filled in from reference TRBV2 and TRBJ1-4, reads EPEVTQTPSHQVTQMGQEVILRCVPISNHLYFYWYRQILGQKVEFLVSFYNNEISEKSEIFDDQFSVERPDGSNFTLKIRSTKLEDSAMYFCASRQEQGDGEKLFFGSGTQLSVL.

Details on this clone: The same CDR3 can be traced to other DNA sequences in this sample. The chain has TRBV12-3 or TRBV12-4 and TRBJ1-2; D might be TRBD1 (5 bases). The length of the CDR3 is 12 residues. V was shortened by 5 bases and J by 3 bases, with 7 bases between the two germline ends. The CDR3 loop reads CASSPGDYGYTF. DNA for the CDR3: TGTGCCAGCAGTCCGGGGGACTATGGCTACACCTTC.

This rearrangement joins TRBV19 to TRBJ2-7, with D possibly being TRBD2 (7 bases). The germline V gene has CDR1 LNHDA and CDR2 SQIVND (reference sequence). The CDR3 extends over 15 amino acids. V dropped 4 bases and J dropped 0 bases, with 13 bases sitting between them. The CDR3 bases are TGTGCCAGTAGTACCTGGAGGGGGGGCTCCTACGAGCAGTACTTC. Encoded protein: CASSTWRGGSYEQYF. Full variable domain (remainder filled in from reference TRBV19 and TRBJ2-7): DGGITQSPKYLFRKEGQNVTLSCEQNLNHDAMYWYRQDPGQGLRLIYYSQIVNDFQKGDIAEGYSVSREKKESFPLTVTSAQKNPTAFYLCASSTWRGGSYEQYFGPGTRLTVT.

CDR3 amino acids: CASSFGGRQGFRVPEAFF. Written as DNA, the CDR3 is TGTGCCAGCAGTTTTGGGGGGAGACAGGGTTTTCGCGTACCCGAAGCTTTCTTT. The chain combines TRBV27 with TRBJ1-1; TRBD1 matches 7 bases. The CDR3 sequence is 18 residues long. Germline-derived CDR1 and CDR2 are MNHEY and SMNVEV (reference sequence). The V and J ends lost 3 bases and 8 bases, in that order; junction bases with no gene match: 21.

V usage is TRBV2 and J usage is TRBJ2-1; 9 bases align to TRBD2. The J segment lost 4 bases and the V segment lost 7 bases, leaving 14 bases of the junction unmatched. CDR3 length: 17 amino acids. The germline gives CDR1 SNHLY, CDR2 FYNNEI. Here the CDR3 reads CASNEGLRLAAYNEQFF. CDR3 sequence (DNA): TGTGCCAGCAACGAAGGTCTCCGACTAGCGGCATACAATGAGCAGTTCTTC.

The genes are TRBV18 and TRBJ1-2; no clear D gene. The CDR3 contains 15 residues. V gave up 0 bases and J gave up 1 base, with 9 bases separating them. Germline V gene sequence: CDR1 KGHSH, CDR2 LQKENI. In DNA, the CDR3 is TGTGCCAGCTCACCACCGGGCCCTCGTAACTATGGCTACACCTTC. This translates into CASSPPGPRNYGYTF.

DNA for the CDR3: TGCGCCAGCAGCTTTGCACAGGGGTATGATGGCTACACCTTC. Protein: CASSFAQGYDGYTF. The gene calls are TRBV5-1 and TRBJ1-2, with 7 positions matching TRBD1. Germline CDR1 reads SGHRS; CDR2 reads YFSETQ. The CDR3 is made up of 14 amino acids. Trimming removed 2 bases from V and 6 bases from J; junction bases left unmatched: 7.

V usage is TRBV11-3 and J usage is TRBJ1-1; D might be TRBD1 (5 bases). Germline CDR1 SGHNT, CDR2 YENEEA. The CDR3 is made up of 15 amino acids. The V end lost 3 bases, the J end lost 4 bases, and 15 bases lay between the germline ends. CDR3 protein: CASSLGGSSPTEAFF. CDR3 nucleotides: TGTGCCAGCAGCTTGGGGGGGTCTTCCCCCACTGAAGCTTTCTTT. Looking up the rest from reference TRBV11-3 and TRBJ1-1 gives the full variable domain: EAGVVQSPRYKIIEKKQPVAFWCNPISGHNTLYWYLQNLGQGPELLIRYENEEAVDDSQLPKDRFSAERLKGVDSTLKIQPAELGDSAVYLCASSLGGSSPTEAFFGQGTRLTVV.

V and J are TRBV4-3 and TRBJ2-3; TRBD2 matches at 10 bases. Germline CDR1 is LGHNA and CDR2 is YSLEER. CDR3 length: 19 residues. With 0 bases clipped from V and 4 bases from J, the junction kept 13 bases outside the gene matches. As DNA, the CDR3 is TGCGCCAGCAGCCAAGATCTGAAACTAGCGGGGAGGGTCCCAGATACGCAGTATTTT. This sequence encodes CASSQDLKLAGRVPDTQYF.

In its sample, this clone was seen a few times. V and J are TRBV25-1 and TRBJ2-7; D remains unclear. The CDR3 is 13 amino acids. Germline V gene data show CDR1 as MGHDK and CDR2 as SYGVNS. Trimming stripped 4 bases from V and 2 bases from J, with 9 bases between. The CDR3 loop reads CASSVHTTYEQYF. DNA for the CDR3: TGTGCCAGCAGTGTACACACTACCTACGAGCAGTACTTC.

The genes are TRBV5-5 and TRBJ2-2; D perhaps matches TRBD2 (7 bases). This CDR3 has 16 residues. Trimming cost V 2 bases and J 0 bases, with 11 bases left between them. CDR1 is SGHKS, CDR2 YYEKEE, per germline (reference sequence). CDR3 sequence (DNA): TGTGCCAGCAGCTTTTTGGGGGGGCCGAACACCGGGGAGCTGTTTTTT. The encoded protein is CASSFLGGPNTGELFF.

This sequence joins TRBV7-6 and TRBJ2-5, with TRBD1 matching over 7 bases. The germline gives CDR1 SGHVS, CDR2 FNYEAQ. V lost 5 bases and J lost 1; bases outside the gene matches: 4. The CDR3 covers 14 residues. Here the CDR3 DNA reads TGTGCCAGCAGCGGACACAGGGGCCAAGAGACCCAGTACTTC. Its protein is CASSGHRGQETQYF.

The V gene is TRBV5-1, the J gene TRBJ1-1; D is perhaps TRBD1 (6 bases). Trimming took 2 bases from V and 5 from J, leaving 13 bases between them. The germline CDR1 and CDR2 sequences are SGHRS and YFSETQ. This CDR3 has 14 amino acids. CDR3 region: CASSFQGRGTEAFF. CDR3 coding DNA: TGCGCCAGCAGCTTCCAGGGGAGGGGGACTGAAGCTTTCTTT.

This chain connects TRBV5-6 to TRBJ1-2; D not resolved. This CDR3 is 14 amino acids long. V lost 4 bases and J lost 5, with 15 bases in between. Germline V CDR1 and CDR2: SGHDT, YYEEEE. CDR3: CASSPLEGSYGYTF. The CDR3 DNA sequence: TGTGCCAGCAGCCCGCTTGAAGGGAGTTATGGCTACACCTTC.

The rearrangement links TRBV7-2 to TRBJ2-1; TRBD1 aligns across 7 bases. Germline-derived CDR1 and CDR2 are SGHTA and FQGNSA. This CDR3 has 13 residues. V lost 3 bases to trimming and J lost 9 bases; unmatched junction nucleotides: 5. The CDR3 nucleotides read TGTGCCAGCAGCTTTTGGACAGGAGGTGAGCAGTTCTTC. Protein: CASSFWTGGEQFF.

The chain links TRBV9 to TRBJ2-5; 10 bases line up with TRBD1. The CDR3 extends over 16 amino acids. With 0 bases clipped from V and 5 bases from J, the junction kept 7 bases outside the gene matches. The germline V gene encodes CDR1 SGDLS and CDR2 YYNGEE. CDR3 DNA sequence: TGTGCCAGCAGCGTAGGGGGACAGGGGTTCGGGGAGACCCAGTACTTC. It yields the protein CASSVGGQGFGETQYF. The full variable domain, completed using reference TRBV9 and TRBJ2-5, is DSGVTQTPKHLITATGQRVTLRCSPRSGDLSVYWYQQSLDQGLQFLIQYYNGEERAKGNILERFSAQQFPDLHSELNLSSLELGDSALYFCASSVGGQGFGETQYFGPGTRLLVL.